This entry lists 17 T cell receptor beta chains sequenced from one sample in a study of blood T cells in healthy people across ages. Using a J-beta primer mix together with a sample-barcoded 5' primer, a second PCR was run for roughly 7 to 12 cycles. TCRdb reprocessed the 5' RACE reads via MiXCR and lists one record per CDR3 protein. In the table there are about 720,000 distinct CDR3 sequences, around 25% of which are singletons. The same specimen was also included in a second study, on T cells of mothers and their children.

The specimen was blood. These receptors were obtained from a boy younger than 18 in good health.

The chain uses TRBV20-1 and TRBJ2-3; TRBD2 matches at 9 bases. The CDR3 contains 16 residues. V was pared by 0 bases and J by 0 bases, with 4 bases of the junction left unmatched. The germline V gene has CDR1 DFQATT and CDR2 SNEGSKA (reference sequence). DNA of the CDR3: TGCAGTGCTAGAGATGTAGCGGGGGTGAGCACAGATACGCAGTATTTT. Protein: CSARDVAGVSTDTQYF.

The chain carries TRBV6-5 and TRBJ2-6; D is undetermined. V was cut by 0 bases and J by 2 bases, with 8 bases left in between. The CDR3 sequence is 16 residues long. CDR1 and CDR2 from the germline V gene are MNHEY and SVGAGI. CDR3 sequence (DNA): TGTGCCAGCAGTTACTCGACCAGCACTGGGGCCAACGTCCTGACTTTC. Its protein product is CASSYSTSTGANVLTF.

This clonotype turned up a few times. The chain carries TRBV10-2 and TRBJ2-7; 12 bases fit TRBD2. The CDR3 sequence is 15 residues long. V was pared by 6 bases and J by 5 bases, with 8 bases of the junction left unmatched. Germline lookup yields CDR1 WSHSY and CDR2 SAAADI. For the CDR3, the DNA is TGCGCCAGCAGCGGGGGACTAGCGGGTGGCAACGAGCAGTACTTC. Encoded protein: CASSGGLAGGNEQYF.

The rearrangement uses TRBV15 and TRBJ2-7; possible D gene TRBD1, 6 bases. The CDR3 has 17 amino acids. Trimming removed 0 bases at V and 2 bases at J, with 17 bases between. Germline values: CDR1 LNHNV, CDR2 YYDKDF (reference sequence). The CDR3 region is CATSRDQSSAGAYEQYF. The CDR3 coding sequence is TGTGCCACCAGCAGAGATCAGTCTTCGGCAGGGGCCTACGAGCAGTACTTC.

CDR3 nucleotides: TGTGCCAGCAGCCAACAGGGAGACTACGAGCAGTACTTC. This translates into CASSQQGDYEQYF. V is TRBV5-8 and J is TRBJ2-5; maybe TRBD1 (6 bases). The assigned J gene may be wrong: the sequence end matches TRBJ2-7 better. Germline V gene lookup returns CDR1 SGHTS and CDR2 YDEGEE. This CDR3 contains 13 residues.

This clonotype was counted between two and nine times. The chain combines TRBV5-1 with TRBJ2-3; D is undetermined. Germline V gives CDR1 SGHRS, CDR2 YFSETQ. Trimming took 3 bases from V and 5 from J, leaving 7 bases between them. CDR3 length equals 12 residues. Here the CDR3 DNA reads TGCGCCAGCAGCTCCTCAATAGATACGCAGTATTTT. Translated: CASSSSIDTQYF.

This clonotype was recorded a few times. The CDR3 protein is CAWSARVDQPQHF. DNA of the CDR3: TGTGCCTGGAGTGCGAGGGTGGATCAGCCCCAGCATTTT. The chain carries TRBV30 and TRBJ1-5; D unclear. CDR3 size: 13 residues. From germline, CDR1 is GTSNPN and CDR2 SVGIG (reference sequence). V was clipped by 1 base and J by 5 bases, with 9 bases between them.

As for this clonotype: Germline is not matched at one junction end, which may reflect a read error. CDR3 nucleotide sequence: TGTGCCAGTAGTATCTACGACAGGGGGCGAGGCAAAGACATTCAGTACTTC. Translated: CASSIYDRGRGKDIQYF. This chain joins TRBV19 and TRBJ2-4, with 10 bases matching TRBD1. In germline, CDR1 is LNHDA, CDR2 SQIVND (reference sequence). This CDR3 is built from 17 residues.

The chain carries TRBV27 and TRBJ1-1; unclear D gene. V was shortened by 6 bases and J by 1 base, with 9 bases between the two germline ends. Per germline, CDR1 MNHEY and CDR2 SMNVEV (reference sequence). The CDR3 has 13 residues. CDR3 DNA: TGTGCCAGCAGCCACCAGGCGAACACTGAAGCTTTCTTT. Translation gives CASSHQANTEAFF.

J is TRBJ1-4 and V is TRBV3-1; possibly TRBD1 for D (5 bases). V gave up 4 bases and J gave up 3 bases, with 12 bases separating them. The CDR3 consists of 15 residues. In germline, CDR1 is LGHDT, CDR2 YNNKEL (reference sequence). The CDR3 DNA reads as TGTGCCAGCAGCCCGCGGGGGAGTTCTAATGAAAAACTGTTTTTT. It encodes CASSPRGSSNEKLFF.

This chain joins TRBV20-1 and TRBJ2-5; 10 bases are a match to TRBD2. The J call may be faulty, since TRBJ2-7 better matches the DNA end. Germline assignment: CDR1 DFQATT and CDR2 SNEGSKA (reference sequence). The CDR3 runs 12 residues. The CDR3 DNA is TGCAGTGCTTTAGCGGGAGGCTCCGAGCAGTACTTC. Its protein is CSALAGGSEQYF.

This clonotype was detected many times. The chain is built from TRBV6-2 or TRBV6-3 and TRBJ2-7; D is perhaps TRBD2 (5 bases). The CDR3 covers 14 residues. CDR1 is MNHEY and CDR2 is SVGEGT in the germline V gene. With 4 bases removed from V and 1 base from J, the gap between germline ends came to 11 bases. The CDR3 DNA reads TGTGCCAGCAGTTCACTAGGCGGGTCCTACGAGCAGTACTTC. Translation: CASSSLGGSYEQYF.

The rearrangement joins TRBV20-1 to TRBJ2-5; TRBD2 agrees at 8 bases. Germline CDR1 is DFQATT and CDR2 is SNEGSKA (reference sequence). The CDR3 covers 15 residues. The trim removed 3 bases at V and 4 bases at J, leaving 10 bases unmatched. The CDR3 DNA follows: TGCAGTGCTAGCAACCCAGCGGGAGTTTCAGAGACCCAGTACTTC. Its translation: CSASNPAGVSETQYF.

The CDR3 is CASRRPGQGSNTGELFF. CDR3 bases: TGCGCCAGCAGGAGACCGGGACAGGGCTCGAACACCGGGGAGCTGTTTTTT. The V and J genes are TRBV5-1 and TRBJ2-2, with 9 bases matching TRBD1. The V gene end was trimmed by 5 bases and the J gene end by 0 bases; junction bases not matched to a gene: 8. The CDR3 consists of 17 residues. CDR1 and CDR2 from the germline V gene are SGHRS and YFSETQ.

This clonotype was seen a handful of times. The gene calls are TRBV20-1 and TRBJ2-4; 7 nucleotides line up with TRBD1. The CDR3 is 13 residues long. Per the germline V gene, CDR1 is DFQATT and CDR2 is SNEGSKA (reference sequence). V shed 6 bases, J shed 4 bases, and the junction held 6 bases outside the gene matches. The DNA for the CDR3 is TGCAGTGCAGTCCGGGACAGAAAAAACATTCAGTACTTC. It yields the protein CSAVRDRKNIQYF.

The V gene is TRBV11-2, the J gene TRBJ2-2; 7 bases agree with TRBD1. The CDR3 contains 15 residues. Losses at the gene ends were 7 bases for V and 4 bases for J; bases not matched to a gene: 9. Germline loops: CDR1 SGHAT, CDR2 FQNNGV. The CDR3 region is CASTVRTGGTGELFF. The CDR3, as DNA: TGTGCCAGCACTGTGCGGACAGGCGGCACCGGGGAGCTGTTTTTT.

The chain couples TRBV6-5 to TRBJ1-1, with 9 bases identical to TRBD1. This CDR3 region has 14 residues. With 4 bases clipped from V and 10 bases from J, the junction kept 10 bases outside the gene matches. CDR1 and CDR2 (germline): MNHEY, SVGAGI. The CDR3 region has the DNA TGTGCCAGCAGTTCGACAGGGGGTGTAAGCGCAGCTTTCTTT. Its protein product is CASSSTGGVSAAFF.